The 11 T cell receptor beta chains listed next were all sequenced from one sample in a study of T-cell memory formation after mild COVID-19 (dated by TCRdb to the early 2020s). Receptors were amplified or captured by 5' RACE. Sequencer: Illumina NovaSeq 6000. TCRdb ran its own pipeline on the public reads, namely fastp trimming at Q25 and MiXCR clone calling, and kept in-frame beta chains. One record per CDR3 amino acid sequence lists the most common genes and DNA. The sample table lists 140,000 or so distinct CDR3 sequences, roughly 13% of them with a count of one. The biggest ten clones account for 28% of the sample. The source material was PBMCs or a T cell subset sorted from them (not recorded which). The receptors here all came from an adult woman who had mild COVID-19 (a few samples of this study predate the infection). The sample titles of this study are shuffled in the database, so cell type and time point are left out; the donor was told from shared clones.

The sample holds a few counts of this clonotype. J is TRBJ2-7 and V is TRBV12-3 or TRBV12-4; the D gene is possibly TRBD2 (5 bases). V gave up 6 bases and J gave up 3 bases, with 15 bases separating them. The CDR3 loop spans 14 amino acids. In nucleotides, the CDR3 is TGTGCCAGCAGCCCCCCGGGATCGATCTACGAGCAGTACTTC. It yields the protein CASSPPGSIYEQYF.

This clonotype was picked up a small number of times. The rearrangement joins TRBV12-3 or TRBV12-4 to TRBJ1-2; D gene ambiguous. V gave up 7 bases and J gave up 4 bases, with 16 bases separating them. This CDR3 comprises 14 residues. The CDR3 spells CASNSVGAGYGYTF. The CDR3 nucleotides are TGTGCCAGCAATTCGGTTGGAGCCGGCTATGGCTACACCTTC.

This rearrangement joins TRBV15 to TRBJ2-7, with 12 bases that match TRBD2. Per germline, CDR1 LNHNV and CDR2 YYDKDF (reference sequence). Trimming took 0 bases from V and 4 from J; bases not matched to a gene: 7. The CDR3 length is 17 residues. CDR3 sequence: CATSREGKTSGGYEQYF. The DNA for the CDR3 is TGTGCCACCAGCAGAGAGGGGAAGACTAGCGGGGGATACGAGCAGTACTTC.

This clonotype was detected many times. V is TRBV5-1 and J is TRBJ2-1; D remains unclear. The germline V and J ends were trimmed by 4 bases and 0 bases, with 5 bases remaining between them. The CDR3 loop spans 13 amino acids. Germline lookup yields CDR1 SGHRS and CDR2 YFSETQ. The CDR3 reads CASSRLSYNEQFF. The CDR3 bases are TGCGCCAGCAGCCGCCTCTCCTACAATGAGCAGTTCTTC.

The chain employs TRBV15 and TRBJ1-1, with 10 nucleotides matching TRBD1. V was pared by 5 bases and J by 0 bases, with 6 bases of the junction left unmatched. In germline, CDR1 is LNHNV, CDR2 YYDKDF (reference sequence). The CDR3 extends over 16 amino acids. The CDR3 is CATSRDRGSVNTEAFF. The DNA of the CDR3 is TGTGCCACCAGCCGGGACAGGGGATCGGTGAACACTGAAGCTTTCTTT.

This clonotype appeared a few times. CDR3 DNA: TGTGCCAGCAGCTTAGGGGGGCCAGGGGAGGATGGCTACACCTTC. It translates to CASSLGGPGEDGYTF. The chain employs TRBV7-8 and TRBJ1-2; tentatively, D is TRBD1 (6 bases). Germline V gene data show CDR1 as SGHVS and CDR2 as FQNEAQ. V dropped 1 base and J dropped 6 bases, with 15 bases sitting between them. The CDR3 extends over 15 amino acids.

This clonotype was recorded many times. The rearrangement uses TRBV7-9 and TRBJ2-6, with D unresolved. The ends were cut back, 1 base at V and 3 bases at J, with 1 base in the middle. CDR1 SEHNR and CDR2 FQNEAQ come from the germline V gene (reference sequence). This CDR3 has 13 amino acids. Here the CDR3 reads CASSLGGANVLTF. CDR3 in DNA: TGTGCCAGCAGCTTAGGTGGGGCCAACGTCCTGACTTTC.

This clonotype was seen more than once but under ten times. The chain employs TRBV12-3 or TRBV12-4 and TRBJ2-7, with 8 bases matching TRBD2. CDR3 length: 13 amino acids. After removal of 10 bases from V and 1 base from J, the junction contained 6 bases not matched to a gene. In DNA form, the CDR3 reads TGTGCCACGAGCGGGGGAAGGTCCTACGAGCAGTACTTC. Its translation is CATSGGRSYEQYF.

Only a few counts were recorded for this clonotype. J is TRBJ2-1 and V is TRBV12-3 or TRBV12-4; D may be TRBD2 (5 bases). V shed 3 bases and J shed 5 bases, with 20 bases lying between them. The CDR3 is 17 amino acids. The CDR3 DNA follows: TGTGCCAGCAGTTTTAGGGTAGTTAGCGCCTATCACAATGAGCAGTTCTTC. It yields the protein CASSFRVVSAYHNEQFF.

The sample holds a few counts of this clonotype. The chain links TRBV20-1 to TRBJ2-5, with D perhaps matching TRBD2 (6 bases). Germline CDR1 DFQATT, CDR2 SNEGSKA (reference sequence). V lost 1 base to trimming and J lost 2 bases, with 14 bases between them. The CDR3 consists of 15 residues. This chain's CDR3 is CSARVGPGGQETQYF. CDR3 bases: TGCAGTGCTAGAGTGGGCCCCGGGGGTCAAGAGACCCAGTACTTC.

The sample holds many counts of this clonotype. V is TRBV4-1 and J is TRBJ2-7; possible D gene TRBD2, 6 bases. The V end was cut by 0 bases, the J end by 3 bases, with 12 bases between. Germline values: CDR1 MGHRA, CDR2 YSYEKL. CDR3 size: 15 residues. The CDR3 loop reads CASSQDAGFGYEQYF. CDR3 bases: TGCGCCAGCAGCCAAGACGCGGGATTTGGCTACGAGCAGTACTTC.